What follows describes a single TCR beta chain. The antigen it recognizes is unknown. No much larger clone exists at a distance of one base, and base qualities are not known. The source of the sample is a study of cytomegalovirus exposure and HLA in healthy donors (dated by TCRdb to about 2017). Background on the whole study: An earlier analysis of some 500 of the donors reported more than 250 Gb of sequence data and around 120 million unique TCR beta sequences from about 200 million T cells. Approximately 300 gigabases of sequencing data and 91 million or so unique TCR sequences made up an early release that covered roughly 670 HLA-typed donors. Of the approximately 400 genotyped donors, approximately 80% fell in the genetic ancestry cluster associated with self-reported Caucasian donors. The study aimed to test whether cataloging public T cell receptors could reveal signatures of past pathogen exposure. Using immunosequencing, the study profiled T cell repertoires from around 680 subjects and related those repertoires to cytomegalovirus serostatus. Besides the first cohort of roughly 660 subjects, a separate validation cohort made up of roughly 120 different subjects was used. To predict cytomegalovirus infection status, the study brought together high-throughput TCR immunosequencing, statistical association of individual TCRs with disease status, and machine learning. A later analysis re-examined previously published TCR beta repertoires from about 670 donors and added high-resolution HLA genotyping to investigate patterns of TCR occurrence. Rather than using new phenotypic data, the later analysis identified candidate immune exposures from TCR beta sequences and from how often those sequences occurred across donors. An earlier analysis of 500 to 750 of the donors applied high-throughput TCR beta sequencing to assess whether each TCR beta V gene segment acted as functional or pseudogenic. Donor age, sex, ethnicity and CMV serostatus were compiled alongside the repertoire data. In a later genetic analysis, genome-wide SNP genotypes for about three fifths of the roughly 670 donors were used, and that subset was treated as a discovery cohort. All discovery cohort repertoires had been generated using a single sequencing platform. HLA typing covered class I and class II loci at four-digit resolution. The number of donors typed differed by locus, with about 629-630 for A, B, C, DRB1 and DQB1, 522 for DQA1, some 570 for DPA1, and about 450 for DPB1. Because of strong linkage in the cohort, roughly five DR-DQ haplotypes were treated as single units for association and clustering. Among under 450 genotyped donors of the cohort, an average of approximately 240,000 unique TCR beta nucleotide sequences were sequenced per donor, around 20% of them non-productive.

The research as a whole found: Linkage disequilibrium might explain the correlated functional status among segregating V segments, but an unknown experimental factor could not be excluded. Across donors, most TCR sequences were observed very rarely, whereas some public TCRs were present in many individuals. Cytomegalovirus status was reported to be diagnosed by the classifier with high specificity and sensitivity in both the original and validation cohorts. A group of highly shared sequence variants was considered likely to be a technical artifact of the sequencing pipeline. In an earlier analysis of roughly 500 of the donors, most TCR beta V segments appeared in productive rearrangements about 87% or about 30% of the time, broadly matching IMGT annotations. Because the 87-base-pair reads could not distinguish some IMGT-functional V segments, including TRBV6-2 and TRBV6-3, those segments were excluded. Because HLA typing was unavailable for some donors at each locus, only the typed subset was used in association tests. In a later analysis, HLA-associated TCR beta chains showed more clonal expansion and lower generation probabilities than non-associated chains that were equally common. In a later analysis, most CMV-associated TCR beta chains were found to appear HLA-restricted, with HLA associations seemingly driven largely by CMV exposure. The authors suggested that the approach could potentially be extended to other disease states and immunological phenotypes. A further reported finding was that TCR beta sequences accurately predicted the HLA-A and HLA-B alleles for most subjects in the first cohort. A later analysis found that TCR association rates varied across HLA loci, with DRB1 alleles showing the most associated TCRs and HLA-C alleles the fewest. Three of the identified cytomegalovirus-associated TCR beta chains were confirmed in vitro to be specific for cytomegalovirus antigens. The only immune exposure information available for the cohort was CMV serostatus. Because counts were too low, 15 to 20 rarely observed V segments, including chromosome 9 orphons, were excluded from the earlier analysis of 587 of the donors. The presence/absence analyses assumed that sequencing depth was roughly uniform across donors, and that assumption may not be true. The study gave a list of under 200 TCR beta chains associated with cytomegalovirus. Several of the top co-occurrence clusters appeared to be linked to parvovirus B19, influenza, CMV and Epstein-Barr virus, according to a later analysis. In a later genetic analysis, a missense DCLRE1C variant was associated with V-gene and J-gene trimming of TCR beta chains, and the association was replicated in an independent cohort. When HLA alleles, especially DR and DQ, strongly co-occurred, attributing TCR associations to individual alleles was difficult. In a later genetic analysis, fewer N-insertions in productive TCRs were reported among donors in an Asian-associated ancestry cluster than the roughly 710-donor mean. Only TCR beta chains were sequenced in this cohort, and the absence of alpha or paired-chain data limited detectable features. Specific HLA alleles were associated with more than 15,000 TCR beta sequences at a false discovery rate of 0.05 in a later analysis.

The cohort comprised 550 to 700 healthy bone marrow donors. Cohort members were all nominally healthy when sampled, although unrecorded immune exposures were likely present. Of the 700 or so cohort members, around 300 had a positive CMV serostatus and roughly 370 had a negative one, while no CMV serostatus was recorded for the donor. A peripheral blood sample was collected from each donor, and TCR beta sequencing was performed on peripheral blood mononuclear cells. Genomic DNA extraction from the blood cell samples was performed with the Qiagen DNeasy Blood Extraction Kit. The CDR3, cysteine through phenylalanine, is 14 amino acids long. This entry keeps only the CDR3 DNA: 42 bases, framed from base 1. CDR1 and CDR2, looked up from the germline V gene, are SGDLS and YYNGEE. V drops 5 bases and J drops 1 base, leaving 10 bases in between. Libraries were prepared through the immunoSEQ multiplex PCR assay. A mixture of 60 forward primers for TCR Vbeta segments and 13 reverse primers for TCR Jbeta segments was used in the multiplex PCR. The CDR3 region of rearranged TCR beta genes was amplified from genomic DNA with a multiplex PCR assay. The amplified TCR beta libraries were sequenced on the Illumina HiSeq System as 87-base-pair reads. The original methods were these. A later analysis counted around 72 million unique TCR beta chains across the 550 to 750 repertoires, and 10 million to 12 million of these chains were shared by at least two donors. A nearest-neighbor algorithm error-corrected the raw reads and collapsed the reads into unique sequences, merging closely related sequences to remove PCR and sequencing errors. CDR3 sequences were aligned to IMGT reference sequences to assign V, D and J gene segments. For a sequence to be retained, a match of at least six nucleotides was required to both a V gene segment and a J gene segment. A rearrangement counted as productive if the CDR3 had no stop codons and remained in frame with V and J, and every other rearrangement counted as non-productive. Following IMGT convention, CDR3 was defined as the stretch from the second conserved V-encoded cysteine to the conserved J-encoded phenylalanine. In an earlier analysis of just under 600 of the donors, sequences lacking an unambiguous match to a single V gene segment were excluded. In an earlier analysis of some 590 of the donors, a V segment was called functional when productive rearrangements were above 56.7%, and segregating when the standard deviation between donors exceeded 5%. A statistical classification framework was built for diagnosing cytomegalovirus status from the catalog of TCR beta chain sequences. V and J gene assignment, in a later analysis, came from comparing TCR nucleotide sequences with IMGT/GENE-DB human TR gene sequences. A later analysis assigned CDR3 sequences and most-parsimonious VDJ recombination scenarios with the TCRdist pipeline. In a later analysis, each TCR beta chain was defined by its CDR3 amino acid sequence together with its V-gene family, and reads lacking a unique V-gene family were excluded. To address suspected cross-contamination and a sequencing artifact, a later analysis removed roughly 640 highly shared, low-generation-probability nucleotide sequences. In a later analysis, a clonal expansion index was calculated for each public chain from normalized within-repertoire ranks of inferred template counts. In a later analysis, generation probabilities were computed with a VDJ recombination model fitted to out-of-frame rearrangements, and the resulting probabilities were checked against IGoR. In a later analysis, TCR-TCR, TCR-HLA and TCR-CMV co-occurrence was scored with hypergeometric tests, and a repertoire-size bias correction was applied to TCR pairs. A later analysis estimated false discovery rates by permuting HLA or CMV assignments 20 times. A later analysis grouped co-occurring TCRs with DBSCAN, adding TCRdist sequence similarity when clustering within HLA-allele-positive subsets. Co-occurrence clustering excluded repertoires with fewer than 30,000 or more than 120,000 public chains, plus five with anomalous nucleotide sharing. In TCRdb, the immuneACCESS table is reduced to in-frame sequences with V and J assigned. These tables do not hold every clone; where another copy was compared, an unresolved V gene accounts for under half, and the others remain unexplained. The V and J calls and clone size are taken from that table; D and trimming were inferred from the DNA. This sample has roughly 20,000 clones in its table, and about 84% of those were observed once. Clones ranked in the top ten supply about a fifth of the sample.

The sequence came from a human donor in good health. Sequenced sample: PBMCs. The chain uses TRBV9 and TRBJ1-5; the D gene is unclear. Here the CDR3 is given as CASSPEGSNQPQHF. Here is the DNA: TGTGCCAGCAGTCCCGAGGGCAGCAATCAGCCCCAGCATTTT.